The clone carrying this TCR beta chain was counted at least ten times. Trimming cost V 3 bases and J 2 bases, with 12 bases left between them. The germline V gene encodes CDR1 SGHRS and CDR2 YFSETQ. The CDR3 is 16 residues long. This sample is part of a study of early T cells in non-severe SARS-CoV-2 infection. Attached unique molecular identifiers marked individual cDNA molecules. TCRdb itself ran the 5' RACE reads through MiXCR, one entry per CDR3 protein. The table lists more than 20,000 distinct CDR3 sequences, 4% of them singletons. This chain joins TRBV5-1 and TRBJ2-6; D may be TRBD1 (6 bases). This clonotype originated in an adult who was a healthcare worker with PCR-confirmed SARS-CoV-2 infection or an uninfected control (not recorded which). Sequencing input: whole blood. DNA for the CDR3: TGCGCCAGCAGCTCCCTAACAGGGACTGGGGCCAACGTCCTGACTTTC. It codes for CASSSLTGTGANVLTF.